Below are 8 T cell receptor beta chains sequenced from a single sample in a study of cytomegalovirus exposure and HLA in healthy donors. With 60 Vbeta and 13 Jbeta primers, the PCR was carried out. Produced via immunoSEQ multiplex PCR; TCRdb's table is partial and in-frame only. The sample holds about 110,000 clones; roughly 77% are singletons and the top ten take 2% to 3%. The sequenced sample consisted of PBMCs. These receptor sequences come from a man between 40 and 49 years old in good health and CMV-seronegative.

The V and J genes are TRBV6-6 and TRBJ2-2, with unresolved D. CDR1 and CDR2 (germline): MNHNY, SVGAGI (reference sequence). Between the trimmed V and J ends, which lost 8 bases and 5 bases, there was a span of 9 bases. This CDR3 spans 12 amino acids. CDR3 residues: CASYSGTGELFF. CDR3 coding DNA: TGTGCCAGCTATTCCGGTACCGGGGAGCTGTTTTTT.

CDR3 sequence: CASSPDRGGNQPQHF. CDR3 bases: TGTGCCAGTAGTCCGGACAGGGGAGGCAATCAGCCCCAGCATTTT. The chain employs TRBV19 and TRBJ1-5; 9 nucleotides align to TRBD1. J was trimmed by 2 bases and V by 5 bases; bases with no gene match: 4. From germline, CDR1 is LNHDA and CDR2 SQIVND (reference sequence). This CDR3 has 15 residues.

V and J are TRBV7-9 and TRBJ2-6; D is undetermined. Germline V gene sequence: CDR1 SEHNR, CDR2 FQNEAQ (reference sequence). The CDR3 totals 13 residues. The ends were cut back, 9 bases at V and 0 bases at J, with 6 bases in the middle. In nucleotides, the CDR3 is TGTGCCAGGGCGGACTCTGGGGCCAACGTCCTGACTTTC. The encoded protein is CARADSGANVLTF.

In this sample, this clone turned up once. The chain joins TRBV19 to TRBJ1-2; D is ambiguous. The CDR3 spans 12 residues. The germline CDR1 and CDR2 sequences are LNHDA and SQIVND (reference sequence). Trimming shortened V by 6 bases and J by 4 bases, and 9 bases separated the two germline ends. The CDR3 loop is CASRLGSYGYTF. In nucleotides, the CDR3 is TGTGCCAGTAGGTTGGGCAGCTATGGCTACACCTTC.

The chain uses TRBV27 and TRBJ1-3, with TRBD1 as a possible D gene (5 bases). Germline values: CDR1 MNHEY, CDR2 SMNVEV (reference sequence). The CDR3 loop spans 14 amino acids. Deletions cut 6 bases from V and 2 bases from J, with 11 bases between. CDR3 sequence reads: CASRATGAGNTIYF. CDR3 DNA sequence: TGTGCCAGCAGGGCCACGGGGGCTGGAAACACCATATATTTT.

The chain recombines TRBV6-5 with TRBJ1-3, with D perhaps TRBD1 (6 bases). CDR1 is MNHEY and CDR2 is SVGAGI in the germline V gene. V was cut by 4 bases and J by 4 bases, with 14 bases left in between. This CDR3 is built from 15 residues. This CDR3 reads CASSLLTGRGNTIYF. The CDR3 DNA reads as TGTGCCAGCAGTTTACTCACAGGGAGAGGAAACACCATATATTTT.

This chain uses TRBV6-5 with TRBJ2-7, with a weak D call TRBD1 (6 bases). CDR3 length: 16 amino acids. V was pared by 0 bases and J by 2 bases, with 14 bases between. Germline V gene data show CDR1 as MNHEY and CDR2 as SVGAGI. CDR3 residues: CASSYSIGQGTYEQYF. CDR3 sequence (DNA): TGTGCCAGCAGTTACTCGATAGGCCAGGGGACCTACGAGCAGTACTTC.

CDR3 region: CASSPGSLAGEHGWDGTQYF. The CDR3, as DNA: TGTGCCAGTAGTCCGGGGTCTCTAGCGGGGGAGCACGGATGGGATGGTACGCAGTATTTT. The rearrangement joins TRBV19 to TRBJ2-3; TRBD2 agrees at 10 bases. V trimming: 5 bases; J trimming: 8 bases; junction bases outside the gene matches: 25. CDR3 length: 20 residues. The germline V gene has CDR1 LNHDA and CDR2 SQIVND (reference sequence). Looking up the rest from reference TRBV19 and TRBJ2-3 gives the full variable domain: DGGITQSPKYLFRKEGQNVTLSCEQNLNHDAMYWYRQDPGQGLRLIYYSQIVNDFQKGDIAEGYSVSREKKESFPLTVTSAQKNPTAFYLCASSPGSLAGEHGWDGTQYFGPGTRLTVL.